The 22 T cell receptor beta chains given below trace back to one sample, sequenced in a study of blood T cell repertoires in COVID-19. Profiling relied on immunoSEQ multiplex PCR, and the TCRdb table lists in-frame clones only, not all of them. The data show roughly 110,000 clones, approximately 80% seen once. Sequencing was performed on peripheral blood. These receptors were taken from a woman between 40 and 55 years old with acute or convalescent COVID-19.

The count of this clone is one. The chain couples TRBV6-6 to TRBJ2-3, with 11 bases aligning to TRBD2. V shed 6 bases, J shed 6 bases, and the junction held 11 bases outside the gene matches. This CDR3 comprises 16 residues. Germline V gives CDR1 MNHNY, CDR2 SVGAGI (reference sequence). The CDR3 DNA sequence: TGTGCCAGCAGCGAGACTAGCGGGGAACTCGCGGATACGCAGTATTTT. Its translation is CASSETSGELADTQYF.

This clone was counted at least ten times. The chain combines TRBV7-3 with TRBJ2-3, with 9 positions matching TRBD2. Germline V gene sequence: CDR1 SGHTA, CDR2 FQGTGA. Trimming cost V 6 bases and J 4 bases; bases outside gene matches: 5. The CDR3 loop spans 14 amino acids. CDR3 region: CASRSSGAADTQYF. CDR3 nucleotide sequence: TGTGCCAGCAGATCTAGCGGGGCGGCAGATACGCAGTATTTT.

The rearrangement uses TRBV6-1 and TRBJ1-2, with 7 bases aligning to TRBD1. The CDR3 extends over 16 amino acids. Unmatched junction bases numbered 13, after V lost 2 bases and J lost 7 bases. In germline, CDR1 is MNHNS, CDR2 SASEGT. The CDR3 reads CASSERQGIIKSGYTF. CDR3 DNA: TGTGCCAGCAGTGAACGACAGGGTATAATTAAGAGTGGCTACACCTTC.

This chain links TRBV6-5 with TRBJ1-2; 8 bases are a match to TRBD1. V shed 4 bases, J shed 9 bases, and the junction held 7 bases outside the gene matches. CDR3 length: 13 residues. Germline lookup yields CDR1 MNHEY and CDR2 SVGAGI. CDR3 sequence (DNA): TGTGCCAGCAGTTCCGGACAGGGAGGAAGCTACACCTTC. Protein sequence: CASSSGQGGSYTF.

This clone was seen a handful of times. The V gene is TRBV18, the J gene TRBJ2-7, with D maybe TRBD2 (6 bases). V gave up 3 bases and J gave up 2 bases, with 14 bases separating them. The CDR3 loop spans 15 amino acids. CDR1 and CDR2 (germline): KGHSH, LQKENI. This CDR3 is CASSPGLLGPYEQYF. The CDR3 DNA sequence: TGTGCCAGCTCACCCGGACTATTAGGTCCCTACGAGCAGTACTTC.

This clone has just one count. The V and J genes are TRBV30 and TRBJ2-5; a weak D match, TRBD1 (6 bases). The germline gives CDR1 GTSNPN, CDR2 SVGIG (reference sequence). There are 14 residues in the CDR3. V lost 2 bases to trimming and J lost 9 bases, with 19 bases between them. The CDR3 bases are TGTGCCTGGAGTCTAACAGGGATAATTTGGGCCCAGTACTTC. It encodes CAWSLTGIIWAQYF.

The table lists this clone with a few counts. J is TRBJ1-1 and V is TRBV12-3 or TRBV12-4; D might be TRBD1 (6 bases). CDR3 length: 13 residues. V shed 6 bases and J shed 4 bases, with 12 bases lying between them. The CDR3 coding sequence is TGTGCCAGCAGCAAGGGGGAGAGCACTGAAGCTTTCTTT. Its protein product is CASSKGESTEAFF.

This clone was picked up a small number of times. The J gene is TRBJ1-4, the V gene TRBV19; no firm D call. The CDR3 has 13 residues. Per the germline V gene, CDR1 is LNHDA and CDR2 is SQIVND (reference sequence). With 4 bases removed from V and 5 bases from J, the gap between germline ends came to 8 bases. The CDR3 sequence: CASSTGVNEKLFF. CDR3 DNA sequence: TGTGCCAGTAGTACGGGTGTAAATGAAAAACTGTTTTTT.

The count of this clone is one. CDR3 coding DNA: TGCAGTGCTAGTAAACAGGGGGGTGGTAGGAACACTGAAGCTTTCTTT. This translates into CSASKQGGGRNTEAFF. This chain uses TRBV20-1 with TRBJ1-1; the match to TRBD1 covers 8 bases. CDR1 is DFQATT, CDR2 SNEGSKA, per germline (reference sequence). The V and J ends lost 3 bases and 1 base, in that order; junction bases with no gene match: 10. There are 16 residues in the CDR3.

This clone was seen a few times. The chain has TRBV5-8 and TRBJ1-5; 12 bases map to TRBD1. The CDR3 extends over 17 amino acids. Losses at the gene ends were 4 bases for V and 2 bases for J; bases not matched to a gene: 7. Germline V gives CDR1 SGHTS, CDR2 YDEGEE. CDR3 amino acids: CASSPRDRGLGNQPQHF. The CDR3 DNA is TGTGCCAGCAGCCCCCGGGACAGGGGGCTAGGCAATCAGCCCCAGCATTTT.

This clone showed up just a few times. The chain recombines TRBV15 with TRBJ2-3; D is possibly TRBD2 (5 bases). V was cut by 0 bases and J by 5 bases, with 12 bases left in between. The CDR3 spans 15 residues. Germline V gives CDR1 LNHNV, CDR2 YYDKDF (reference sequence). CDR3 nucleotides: TGTGCCACCAGCAGAGACCTGGGAGTGCAAGATACGCAGTATTTT. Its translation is CATSRDLGVQDTQYF.

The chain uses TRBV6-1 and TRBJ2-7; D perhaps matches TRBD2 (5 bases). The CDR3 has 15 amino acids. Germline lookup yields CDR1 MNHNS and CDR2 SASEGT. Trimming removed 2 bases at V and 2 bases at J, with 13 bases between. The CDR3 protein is CASSEYPGAAYEQYF. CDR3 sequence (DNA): TGTGCCAGCAGTGAATATCCTGGAGCGGCCTACGAGCAGTACTTC.

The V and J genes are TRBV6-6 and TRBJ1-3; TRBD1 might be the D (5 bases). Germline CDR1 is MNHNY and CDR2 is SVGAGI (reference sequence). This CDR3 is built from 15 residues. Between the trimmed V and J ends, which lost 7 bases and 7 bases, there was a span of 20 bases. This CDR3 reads CASTPRGGKGNTIYF. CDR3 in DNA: TGTGCCAGCACCCCGCGGGGGGGGAAGGGGAACACCATATATTTT.

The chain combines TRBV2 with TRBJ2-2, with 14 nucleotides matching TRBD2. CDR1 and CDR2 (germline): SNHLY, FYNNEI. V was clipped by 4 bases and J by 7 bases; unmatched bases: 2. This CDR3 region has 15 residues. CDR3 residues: CASSGTSGGIGELFF. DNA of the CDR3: TGTGCCAGCAGTGGGACTAGCGGGGGGATCGGGGAGCTGTTTTTT.

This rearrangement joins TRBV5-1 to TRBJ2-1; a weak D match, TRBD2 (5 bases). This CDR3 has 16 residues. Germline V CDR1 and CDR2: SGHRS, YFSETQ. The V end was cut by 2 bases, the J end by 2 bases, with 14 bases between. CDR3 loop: CASSFNSGSTYNEQFF. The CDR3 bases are TGCGCCAGCAGCTTCAACTCGGGGTCTACCTACAATGAGCAGTTCTTC. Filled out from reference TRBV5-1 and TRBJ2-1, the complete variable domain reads KAGVTQTPRYLIKTRGQQVTLSCSPISGHRSVSWYQQTPGQGLQFLFEYFSETQRNKGNFPGRFSGRQFSNSRSEMNVSTLELGDSALYLCASSFNSGSTYNEQFFGPGTRLTVL.

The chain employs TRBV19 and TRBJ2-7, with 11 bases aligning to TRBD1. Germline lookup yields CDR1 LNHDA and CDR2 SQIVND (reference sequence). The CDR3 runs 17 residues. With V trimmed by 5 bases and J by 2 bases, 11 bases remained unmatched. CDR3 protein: CASSHRTGTGGTYEQYF. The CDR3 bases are TGTGCCAGTAGTCATCGAACCGGGACAGGGGGAACCTACGAGCAGTACTTC.

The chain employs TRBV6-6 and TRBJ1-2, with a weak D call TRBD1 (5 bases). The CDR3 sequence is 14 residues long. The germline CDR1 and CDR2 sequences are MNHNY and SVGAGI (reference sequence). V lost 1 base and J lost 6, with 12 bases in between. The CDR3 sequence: CASSYFITGDGYTF. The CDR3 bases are TGTGCCAGCAGTTACTTCATTACGGGGGATGGCTACACCTTC.

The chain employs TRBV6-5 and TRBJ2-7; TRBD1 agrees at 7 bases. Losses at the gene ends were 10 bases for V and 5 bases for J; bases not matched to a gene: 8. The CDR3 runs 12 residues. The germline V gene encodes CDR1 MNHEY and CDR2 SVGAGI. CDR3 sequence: CATTGLLNEQYF. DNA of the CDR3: TGTGCCACGACAGGGCTGCTCAACGAGCAGTACTTC.

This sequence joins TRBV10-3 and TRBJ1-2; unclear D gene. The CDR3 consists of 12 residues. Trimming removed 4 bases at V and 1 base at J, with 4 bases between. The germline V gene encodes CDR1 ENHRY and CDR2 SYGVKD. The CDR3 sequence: CAISGLNYGYTF. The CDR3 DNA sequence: TGTGCCATCAGTGGACTTAACTATGGCTACACCTTC.

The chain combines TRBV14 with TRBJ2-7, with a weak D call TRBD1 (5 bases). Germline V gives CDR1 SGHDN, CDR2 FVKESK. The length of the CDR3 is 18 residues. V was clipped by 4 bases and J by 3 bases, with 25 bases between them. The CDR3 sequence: CASSPGQGRATPLYEQYF. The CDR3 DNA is TGTGCCAGCAGCCCCGGCCAAGGCAGGGCTACACCCCTCTACGAGCAGTACTTC.

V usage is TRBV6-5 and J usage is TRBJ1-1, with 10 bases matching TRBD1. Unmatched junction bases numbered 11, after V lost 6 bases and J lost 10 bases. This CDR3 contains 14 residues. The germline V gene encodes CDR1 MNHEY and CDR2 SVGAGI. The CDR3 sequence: CASRAGTGEKIAFF. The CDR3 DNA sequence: TGTGCCAGCAGGGCCGGGACAGGGGAAAAAATAGCTTTCTTT.

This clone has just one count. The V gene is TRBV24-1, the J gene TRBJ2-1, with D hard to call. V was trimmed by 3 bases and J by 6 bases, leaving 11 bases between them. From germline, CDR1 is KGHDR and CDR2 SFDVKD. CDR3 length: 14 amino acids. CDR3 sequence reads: CATSDRPPSNEQFF. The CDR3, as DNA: TGTGCCACCAGTGATCGACCCCCTAGCAATGAGCAGTTCTTC.